The rows below give T cell receptor beta chains drawn from one sample of a study of siplizumab effects on memory and regulatory T cells. TCRdb keeps only in-frame clones here, not all; method: immunoSEQ multiplex PCR. Of around 86,000 clones in the sample, approximately 95% were seen once. The sequenced sample was non-Treg CD4+ T cells sorted from blood. The receptors come from a human donor in good health. Both conserved end residues are part of each CDR3. The order of the fields is J gene, V gene, CDR3 protein.

j_gene: TRBJ1-4
v_gene: TRBV5-1
CDR3aa: CASRSGGILATNEKLFF

j_gene: TRBJ1-6
v_gene: TRBV30
CDR3aa: CASGQGHSPLHF

j_gene: TRBJ2-7
v_gene: TRBV9
CDR3aa: CASSVSSGSHYEQYF

j_gene: TRBJ1-2
v_gene: TRBV15
CDR3aa: CATSRRGAGGYTF

j_gene: TRBJ2-7
v_gene: TRBV2
CDR3aa: CASKYRDSSSYEQYF

j_gene: TRBJ2-1
v_gene: TRBV11-1
CDR3aa: CASRPGGGKHNEQFF

j_gene: TRBJ1-1
v_gene: TRBV4-3
CDR3aa: CASSQDKRNPGTFEAFF

j_gene: TRBJ2-2
v_gene: TRBV18
CDR3aa: CASSPLSGTSGYTGELFF

j_gene: TRBJ1-1
v_gene: TRBV30
CDR3aa: CAWSDPKARGTTEAFF

j_gene: TRBJ1-1
v_gene: TRBV30
CDR3aa: CAWMGVRGSNTEAFF

j_gene: TRBJ1-1
v_gene: TRBV7-9
CDR3aa: CASRYKGNTEAFF

j_gene: TRBJ1-4
v_gene: TRBV15
CDR3aa: CATSSDRARRELFF

j_gene: TRBJ2-2
v_gene: TRBV5-1
CDR3aa: CASSGTTSNTGELFF

j_gene: TRBJ1-2
v_gene: TRBV30
CDR3aa: CAWGRLTNYGYTF

j_gene: TRBJ2-5
v_gene: TRBV6-1
CDR3aa: CASSATSGGFGETQYF

j_gene: TRBJ2-7
v_gene: TRBV5-1
CDR3aa: CASSLAPLAYEQYF

j_gene: TRBJ2-1
v_gene: TRBV19
CDR3aa: CASVVVAGGYNEQFF

j_gene: TRBJ1-5
v_gene: TRBV7-2
CDR3aa: CASSQRGQGSNQPQHF

j_gene: TRBJ2-3
v_gene: TRBV6-5
CDR3aa: CASKGSTDTQYF

j_gene: TRBJ1-1
v_gene: TRBV2
CDR3aa: CASRGGRGLMNTEAFF

j_gene: TRBJ1-1
v_gene: TRBV2
CDR3aa: CASKERENTEAFF

j_gene: TRBJ1-4
v_gene: TRBV6-1
CDR3aa: CASSETGTEKLFF

j_gene: TRBJ2-7
v_gene: TRBV5-8
CDR3aa: CASSLRLSGGRYEQYF

j_gene: TRBJ2-1
v_gene: TRBV5-5
CDR3aa: CASSPRLAGSYNEQFF

j_gene: TRBJ1-5
v_gene: TRBV19
CDR3aa: CASSIEGAGSNQPQHF

j_gene: TRBJ2-6
v_gene: TRBV6-5
CDR3aa: CASSSVSGANVLTF

j_gene: TRBJ1-4
v_gene: TRBV15
CDR3aa: CATSGLLVGSTNEKLFF

j_gene: TRBJ2-3
v_gene: TRBV5-1
CDR3aa: CASSLLVRGGVDTQYF

j_gene: TRBJ1-5
v_gene: TRBV7-8
CDR3aa: CASSERTASNQPQHF

j_gene: TRBJ1-3
v_gene: TRBV6-1
CDR3aa: CASSERGAFSGNTTYF

j_gene: TRBJ1-1
v_gene: TRBV9
CDR3aa: CASSVDRVRTEAFF

j_gene: TRBJ2-6
v_gene: TRBV10-3
CDR3aa: CAISVDSSGANVLTF

j_gene: TRBJ2-7
v_gene: TRBV29-1
CDR3aa: CSVESPKITGLGSYEQYF

j_gene: TRBJ1-6
v_gene: TRBV6-6
CDR3aa: CASSQRQENSPLHF

j_gene: TRBJ1-3
v_gene: TRBV9
CDR3aa: CASSLPGSSSGNTIYF

j_gene: TRBJ1-2
v_gene: TRBV27
CDR3aa: CASSTGAWGGYTF

j_gene: TRBJ2-7
v_gene: TRBV18
CDR3aa: CASSAGLAGGPLEQYF

j_gene: TRBJ2-1
v_gene: TRBV7-3
CDR3aa: CASSSIAGTYNEQFF

j_gene: TRBJ2-7
v_gene: TRBV27
CDR3aa: CASSLVDRGSYEQYF

j_gene: TRBJ2-1
v_gene: TRBV13
CDR3aa: CASRWTGGGGNEQFF

j_gene: TRBJ2-3
v_gene: TRBV19
CDR3aa: CASSILPDRTSGRGADTQYF

j_gene: TRBJ2-4
v_gene: TRBV2
CDR3aa: CASRTSGVAKNIQYF

j_gene: TRBJ2-5
v_gene: TRBV7-3
CDR3aa: CASSPFSGSDRGETQYF

j_gene: TRBJ2-5
v_gene: TRBV15
CDR3aa: CATSEGGGGRGETQYF

j_gene: TRBJ2-7
v_gene: TRBV10-3
CDR3aa: CAISETGDEQYF

j_gene: TRBJ2-5
v_gene: TRBV10-3
CDR3aa: CAISDGGETQYF

j_gene: .
v_gene: TRBV6-5
CDR3aa: CASSYSGAYEQYF

j_gene: TRBJ2-3
v_gene: TRBV4-2
CDR3aa: CASSQRTSNPDTQYF

j_gene: TRBJ2-3
v_gene: TRBV27
CDR3aa: CASTQGAGALRDTQYF

j_gene: TRBJ1-4
v_gene: TRBV9
CDR3aa: CASSVSGPNEKLFF

j_gene: TRBJ2-1
v_gene: TRBV5-1
CDR3aa: CASSLVSRGAPPFF

j_gene: TRBJ2-7
v_gene: TRBV10-3
CDR3aa: CAIRGTQEREQYF

j_gene: TRBJ1-2
v_gene: TRBV15
CDR3aa: CATSRGQYYGYTF

j_gene: TRBJ2-7
v_gene: TRBV6-1
CDR3aa: CASSEPGQGRPYEQYF

j_gene: TRBJ2-7
v_gene: TRBV11-3
CDR3aa: CASSLVTSGSYEQYF

j_gene: TRBJ2-7
v_gene: TRBV7-9
CDR3aa: CASSTGTGGSYEQYF

j_gene: TRBJ1-1
v_gene: TRBV5-1
CDR3aa: CASSFSQAEAFF

j_gene: TRBJ2-7
v_gene: TRBV6-6
CDR3aa: CASSYSKGWEQYF

j_gene: TRBJ2-1
v_gene: TRBV11-2
CDR3aa: CASRQPGGSYNEQFF

j_gene: TRBJ2-3
v_gene: TRBV30
CDR3aa: CAWSTATLARDTQYF